Sequencing of this TCR beta chain was carried out in a study of blood T cell repertoires in COVID-19. Study context: Samples taken during acute and convalescent COVID-19 were collected in the United States, Italy and Spain. The analysed material was cDNA or gDNA that came from T cells, B-cell-depleted T cells, or PBMCs.

Unmatched junction bases numbered 2, after V lost 3 bases and J lost 3 bases. The CDR3 contains 13 residues. The V gene's germline CDR1 is SGHRS and CDR2 YFSETQ. Methods used by the authors: Reference gene primers were amplified, and this amplification served to estimate nucleated cell counts. Data came from immunoSEQ multiplex PCR; TCRdb stores just in-frame clones and leaves some out. V and J calls and clone size are as listed in that table; D and trimming were resolved from the DNA. There are over 300,000 clones in the sample; around 89% occur only once, and over 1% lies in the top ten. The sequencing sample was made of peripheral blood. This clonotype was obtained from a man aged 40-55 years with acute or convalescent COVID-19. J is TRBJ1-1 and V is TRBV5-1; 7 bases are shared with TRBD1. CDR3 nucleotides: TGCGCCAGCAGCTACCAGGGGGACACTGAAGCTTTCTTT. Protein product: CASSYQGDTEAFF.